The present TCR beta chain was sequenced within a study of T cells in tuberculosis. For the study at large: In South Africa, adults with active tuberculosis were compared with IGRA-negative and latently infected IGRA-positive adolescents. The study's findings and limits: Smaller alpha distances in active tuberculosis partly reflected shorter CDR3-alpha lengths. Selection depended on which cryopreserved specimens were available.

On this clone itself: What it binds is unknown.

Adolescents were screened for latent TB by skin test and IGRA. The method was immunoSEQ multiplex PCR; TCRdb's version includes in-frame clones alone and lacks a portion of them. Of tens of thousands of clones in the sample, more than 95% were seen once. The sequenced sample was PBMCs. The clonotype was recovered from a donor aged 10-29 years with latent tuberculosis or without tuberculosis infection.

CDR3 bases: TGCGCCAGCAGCCAATTCGGGCGGCGGGGGAGAAACAATGAGCAGTTCTTC. This translates into CASSQFGRRGRNNEQFF. This chain connects TRBV4-3 to TRBJ2-1; 7 bases match TRBD2. This CDR3 is built from 17 residues. Germline loops: CDR1 LGHNA, CDR2 YSLEER. V shed 2 bases, J shed 5 bases, and the junction held 12 bases outside the gene matches.